Each of the 23 T cell receptor beta chains below was sequenced from the same sample in a study of cytomegalovirus exposure and HLA in healthy donors. A multiplex PCR was run with 60 Vbeta primers and 13 Jbeta primers. Data came from immunoSEQ multiplex PCR; TCRdb stores just in-frame clones and leaves some out. The profile shows hundreds of thousands of clones, roughly 82% of them singletons. Specimen: PBMCs. The receptors here all came from a man aged 35 to 55 in good health and CMV-seropositive.

This clone occurred a few times. The V gene is TRBV27, the J gene TRBJ2-1, with D perhaps matching TRBD2 (5 bases). The V and J ends lost 4 bases and 5 bases respectively, with 15 bases between them. Germline V gives CDR1 MNHEY, CDR2 SMNVEV (reference sequence). The CDR3 spans 15 residues. The CDR3 DNA is TGTGCCAGCAGTTCCCGCGGACCGACTAACAATGAGCAGTTCTTC. Its translation: CASSSRGPTNNEQFF.

V gene TRBV6-5 combines with J gene TRBJ1-5; the D gene is possibly TRBD1 (6 bases). Germline CDR1 is MNHEY and CDR2 is SVGAGI. The CDR3 covers 14 residues. The V gene lost 5 bases and the J gene lost 0 bases, with 8 bases spanning the gap. CDR3 sequence (DNA): TGTGCCAGCAGTGACAGGTATAGCAATCAGCCCCAGCATTTT. As protein: CASSDRYSNQPQHF.

This clone was observed once. The chain links TRBV10-3 to TRBJ1-3; D remains unclear. Germline V gene sequence: CDR1 ENHRY, CDR2 SYGVKD. Trimming took off 0 bases at V and 3 bases at J, with 12 bases between the two ends. The CDR3 covers 16 residues. For the CDR3, the DNA is TGTGCCATCAGTGAGTCGCCCCCGAGCGGTGGAAACACCATATATTTT. It yields the protein CAISESPPSGGNTIYF.

The V call is TRBV28, the J call TRBJ1-5; 9 bases fit TRBD1. CDR1 and CDR2 (germline): MDHEN, SYDVKM. After removal of 3 bases from V and 4 bases from J, the junction contained 7 bases not matched to a gene. CDR3 length equals 16 residues. As DNA, the CDR3 is TGTGCCAGCAGTTTCGGGACAGGGACCCTAAATCAGCCCCAGCATTTT. It yields the protein CASSFGTGTLNQPQHF.

The chain recombines TRBV28 with TRBJ1-4, with a weak D call TRBD1 (6 bases). V was shortened by 6 bases and J by 8 bases, with 10 bases between the two germline ends. This CDR3 has 12 residues. Germline V gene data show CDR1 as MDHEN and CDR2 as SYDVKM. CDR3 sequence: CASSRQDEKLFF. In nucleotides, the CDR3 is TGTGCCAGCAGCCGACAGGACGAAAAACTGTTTTTT.

The J gene is TRBJ2-2, the V gene TRBV7-9, with D tentatively TRBD1 (5 bases). The V end lost 5 bases, the J end lost 4 bases, and 8 bases lay between the germline ends. The CDR3 runs 13 residues. Per germline, CDR1 SEHNR and CDR2 FQNEAQ (reference sequence). The CDR3 region is CASSLQATGELFF. The CDR3 DNA sequence: TGTGCCAGCAGCCTACAGGCCACCGGGGAGCTGTTTTTT. Using reference TRBV7-9 and TRBJ2-2 for the parts outside the CDR3, the full variable domain is DTGVSQNPRHKITKRGQNVTFRCDPISEHNRLYWYRQTLGQGPEFLTYFQNEAQLEKSRLLSDRFSAERPKGSFSTLEIQRTEQGDSAMYLCASSLQATGELFFGEGSRLTVL.

This clone appeared once. The rearrangement joins TRBV7-2 to TRBJ1-2; no reliable D call. The CDR3 is 14 amino acids. CDR1 and CDR2 from the germline V gene are SGHTA and FQGNSA. The V and J ends lost 8 bases and 3 bases respectively, with 16 bases between them. The CDR3 nucleotides read TGTGCCAGCCAACGACGGGGTATGGACTATGGCTACACCTTC. Translation: CASQRRGMDYGYTF.

The V call is TRBV21-1, the J call TRBJ2-5; TRBD1 is the table's D call and was not checked against the DNA. TRBV21-1 is described as a pseudogene. The CDR3 is 14 amino acids. CDR3 protein: CASLIMGARETQYF. The CDR3 coding sequence is TGTGCCAGCCTTATAATGGGGGCCCGAGAGACCCAGTACTTC.

The chain employs TRBV19 and TRBJ1-5; 12 nucleotides align to TRBD1. With 3 bases clipped from V and 6 bases from J, the junction kept 6 bases outside the gene matches. The CDR3 sequence is 16 residues long. The germline CDR1 and CDR2 sequences are LNHDA and SQIVND (reference sequence). The chain's CDR3 is CASSMIWDRGPQPQHF. CDR3 nucleotides: TGTGCCAGTAGTATGATTTGGGACAGGGGGCCTCAGCCCCAGCATTTT.

This clone came up once. The chain links TRBV19 to TRBJ2-1; TRBD2 agrees at 9 bases. The germline gives CDR1 LNHDA, CDR2 SQIVND (reference sequence). CDR3 length: 15 amino acids. The J segment lost 8 bases and the V segment lost 7 bases, leaving 12 bases of the junction unmatched. DNA for the CDR3: TGTGCCAGTATTCGCAGCGGGAGGTTTGTCGATGAGCAGTTCTTC. Translated: CASIRSGRFVDEQFF.

The J gene is TRBJ2-3, the V gene TRBV16; 8 bases are shared with TRBD2. The CDR3 is made up of 16 amino acids. V dropped 5 bases and J dropped 0; count of bases not matched to a gene: 7. Looked up from germline, CDR1 is KGHSY and CDR2 is FQNENV. The CDR3 sequence: CASSSFSGESTDTQYF. DNA for the CDR3: TGTGCCAGCAGCTCCTTTAGCGGGGAAAGCACAGATACGCAGTATTTT.

This chain links TRBV5-1 with TRBJ1-2; D is undetermined. V lost 2 bases and J 6 bases, leaving 20 bases between the germline ends. This CDR3 contains 16 residues. CDR1 and CDR2 (germline): SGHRS, YFSETQ. The CDR3: CASSFGLTGIRDGYTF. In DNA form, the CDR3 reads TGCGCCAGCAGCTTTGGTCTGACCGGTATTCGGGATGGCTACACCTTC.

In this sample, this clone turned up a few times. The chain is built from TRBV27 and TRBJ1-5, with D maybe TRBD1 (5 bases). Germline CDR1 MNHEY, CDR2 SMNVEV (reference sequence). The ends were cut back, 10 bases at V and 0 bases at J, with 16 bases in the middle. This CDR3 contains 15 residues. The CDR3 spells CATHQGGDSNQPQHF. The CDR3 DNA is TGTGCCACTCACCAGGGCGGAGATAGCAATCAGCCCCAGCATTTT.

The V call is TRBV4-2, the J call TRBJ1-2; tentative D call: TRBD1 (5 bases). V lost 3 bases to trimming and J lost 0 bases, with 11 bases between them. The V gene's germline CDR1 is LGHNA and CDR2 YNFKEQ. The CDR3 has 15 amino acids. The CDR3: CASSHKSTANYGYTF. The CDR3 DNA reads as TGTGCCAGCAGCCATAAATCGACAGCTAACTATGGCTACACCTTC.

The chain links TRBV7-9 to TRBJ2-1; TRBD2 agrees at 7 bases. Germline assignment: CDR1 SEHNR and CDR2 FQNEAQ (reference sequence). The CDR3 is 18 residues long. Unmatched junction bases numbered 14, after V lost 6 bases and J lost 0 bases. CDR3 residues: CASSPDYLAVSSYNEQFF. The CDR3 DNA sequence: TGTGCCAGCAGTCCTGACTATCTAGCGGTTAGCTCCTACAATGAGCAGTTCTTC. Looking up the rest from reference TRBV7-9 and TRBJ2-1 gives the full variable domain: DTGVSQNPRHKITKRGQNVTFRCDPISEHNRLYWYRQTLGQGPEFLTYFQNEAQLEKSRLLSDRFSAERPKGSFSTLEIQRTEQGDSAMYLCASSPDYLAVSSYNEQFFGPGTRLTVL.

The V call is TRBV5-1, the J call TRBJ2-3; tentative D call: TRBD1 (6 bases). Per germline, CDR1 SGHRS and CDR2 YFSETQ. The length of the CDR3 is 18 residues. V gave up 0 bases and J gave up 0 bases, with 17 bases separating them. The CDR3 reads CASSLVPPRGISTDTQYF. The CDR3, as DNA: TGCGCCAGCAGCTTGGTCCCACCCAGGGGAATTAGCACAGATACGCAGTATTTT.

This clone was seen once. The chain carries TRBV10-1 and TRBJ1-5; D gene unclear. CDR3 length equals 13 residues. V shed 3 bases and J shed 5 bases, with 8 bases lying between them. Germline CDR1 reads WNHNN; CDR2 reads SYGVQD (reference sequence). The CDR3 DNA follows: TGCGCCAGCAGTGACCGGGGAGATCAGCCCCAGCATTTT. Translation: CASSDRGDQPQHF.

The J gene is TRBJ2-1, the V gene TRBV19; TRBD2 matches at 15 bases. With 7 bases clipped from V and 10 bases from J, the junction kept 5 bases outside the gene matches. CDR1 and CDR2 from the germline V gene are LNHDA and SQIVND (reference sequence). The CDR3 extends over 14 amino acids. The CDR3 reads CASTVGTSGGEQFF. CDR3 nucleotides: TGTGCCAGTACCGTGGGGACTAGCGGGGGGGAGCAGTTCTTC.

The chain uses TRBV4-1 and TRBJ2-7, with 7 bases lining up with TRBD2. Germline trimming cut 1 base from V and 9 bases from J; bases unmatched to any gene: 0. CDR3 length: 11 residues. Looked up from germline, CDR1 is MGHRA and CDR2 is YSYEKL. The CDR3 spells CASSQGGGQYF. Written as DNA, the CDR3 is TGCGCCAGCAGCCAAGGGGGGGGGCAGTACTTC.

This rearrangement joins TRBV6-1 to TRBJ1-3; no reliable D call. The CDR3 loop spans 15 amino acids. V was pared by 2 bases and J by 2 bases, with 10 bases between. From germline, CDR1 is MNHNS and CDR2 SASEGT. The CDR3 sequence is CASSERLGPGNTIYF. The CDR3 nucleotides are TGTGCCAGCAGTGAAAGACTGGGTCCTGGAAACACCATATATTTT.

The chain is built from TRBV5-4 and TRBJ1-2, with TRBD1 matching 7 bases. Trimming cost V 0 bases and J 0 bases; bases outside gene matches: 2. CDR1 and CDR2 (germline): SGHNT, YYREEE (reference sequence). The CDR3 is 15 residues long. CDR3 nucleotides: TGTGCCAGCAGCTTGGGGGACAGACCTAACTATGGCTACACCTTC. It specifies CASSLGDRPNYGYTF.

V is TRBV27 and J is TRBJ2-4; D possibly corresponds to TRBD2 (5 bases). The CDR3 runs to 15 residues. Germline V gives CDR1 MNHEY, CDR2 SMNVEV (reference sequence). V lost 5 bases and J lost 3, with 14 bases in between. CDR3: CASSPGSGNKNIQYF. DNA of the CDR3: TGTGCCAGCAGTCCGGGGTCGGGGAACAAAAACATTCAGTACTTC.

The V and J genes are TRBV27 and TRBJ2-7, with TRBD1 matching 9 bases. V lost 1 base and J lost 4; bases outside the gene matches: 5. Germline V gene data show CDR1 as MNHEY and CDR2 as SMNVEV (reference sequence). This CDR3 spans 15 amino acids. CDR3 loop: CASSLFYRGQYEQYF. DNA for the CDR3: TGTGCCAGCAGTTTATTCTACAGGGGGCAGTACGAGCAGTACTTC.